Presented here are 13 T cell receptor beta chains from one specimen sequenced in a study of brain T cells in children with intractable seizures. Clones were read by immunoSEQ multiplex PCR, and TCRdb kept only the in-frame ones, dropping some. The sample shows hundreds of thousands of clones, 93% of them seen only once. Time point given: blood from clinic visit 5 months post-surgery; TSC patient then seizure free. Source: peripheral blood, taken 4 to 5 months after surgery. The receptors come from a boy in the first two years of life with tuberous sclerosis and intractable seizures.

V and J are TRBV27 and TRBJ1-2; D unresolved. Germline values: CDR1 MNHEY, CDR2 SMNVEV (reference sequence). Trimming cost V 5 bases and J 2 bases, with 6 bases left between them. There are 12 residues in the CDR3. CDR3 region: CASSKTNYGYTF. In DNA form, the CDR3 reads TGTGCCAGCAGTAAGACCAACTATGGCTACACCTTC.

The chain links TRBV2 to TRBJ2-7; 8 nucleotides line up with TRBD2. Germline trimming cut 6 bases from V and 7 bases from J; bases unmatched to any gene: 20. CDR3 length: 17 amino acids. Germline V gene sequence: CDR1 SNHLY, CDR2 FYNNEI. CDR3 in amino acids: CASRETGTRVEKGEQYF. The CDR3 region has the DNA TGTGCCAGCAGGGAGACCGGGACTAGGGTAGAAAAGGGGGAGCAGTACTTC.

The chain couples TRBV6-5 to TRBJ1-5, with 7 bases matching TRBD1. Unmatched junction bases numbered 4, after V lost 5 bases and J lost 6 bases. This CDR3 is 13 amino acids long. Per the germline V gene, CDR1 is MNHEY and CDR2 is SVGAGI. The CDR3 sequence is CASSRQGGQPQHF. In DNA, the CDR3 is TGTGCCAGCAGTCGACAGGGCGGTCAGCCCCAGCATTTT.

CDR3 nucleotide sequence: TGTGCCTGGAGGAATCCCTGGGGGTTGGGGCCCCAGCATTTT. It translates to CAWRNPWGLGPQHF. The genes are TRBV30 and TRBJ1-5; tentative D call: TRBD1 (5 bases). Germline CDR1 is GTSNPN and CDR2 is SVGIG (reference sequence). The germline V and J ends were trimmed by 3 bases and 9 bases, with 18 bases remaining between them. The CDR3 has 14 residues.

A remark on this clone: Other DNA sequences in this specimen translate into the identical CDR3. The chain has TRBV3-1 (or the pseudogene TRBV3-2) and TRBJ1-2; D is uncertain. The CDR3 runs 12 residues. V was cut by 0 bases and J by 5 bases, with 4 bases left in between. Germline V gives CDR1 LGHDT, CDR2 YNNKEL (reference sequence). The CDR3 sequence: CASSQDSYGYTF. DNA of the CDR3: TGTGCCAGCAGCCAAGATTCGTATGGCTACACCTTC.

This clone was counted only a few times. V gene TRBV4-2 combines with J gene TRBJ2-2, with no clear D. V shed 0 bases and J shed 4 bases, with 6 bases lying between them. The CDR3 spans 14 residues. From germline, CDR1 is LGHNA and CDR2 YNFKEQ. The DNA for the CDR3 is TGTGCCAGCAGCCAAGAGGAAGTCACCGGGGAGCTGTTTTTT. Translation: CASSQEEVTGELFF.

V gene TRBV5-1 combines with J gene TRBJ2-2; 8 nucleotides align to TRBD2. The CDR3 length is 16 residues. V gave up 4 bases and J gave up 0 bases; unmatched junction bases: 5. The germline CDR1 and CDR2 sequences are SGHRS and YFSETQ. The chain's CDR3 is CASSPTSGPNTGELFF. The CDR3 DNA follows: TGCGCCAGCAGCCCCACTAGCGGCCCGAACACCGGGGAGCTGTTTTTT.

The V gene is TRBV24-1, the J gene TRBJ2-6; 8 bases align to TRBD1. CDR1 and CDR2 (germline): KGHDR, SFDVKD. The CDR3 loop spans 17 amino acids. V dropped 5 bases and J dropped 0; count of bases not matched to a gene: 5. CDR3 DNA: TGTGCCACCAGTGGGCAGGGGGCATTCTCTGGGGCCAACGTCCTGACTTTC. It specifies CATSGQGAFSGANVLTF.

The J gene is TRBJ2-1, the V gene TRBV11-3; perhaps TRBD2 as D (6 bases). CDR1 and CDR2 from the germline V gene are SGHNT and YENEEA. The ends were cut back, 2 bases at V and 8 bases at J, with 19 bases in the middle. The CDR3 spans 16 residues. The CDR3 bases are TGTGCCAGCAGCTTAATGATAGCGGTCCACGGGGATGAGCAGTTCTTC. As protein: CASSLMIAVHGDEQFF.

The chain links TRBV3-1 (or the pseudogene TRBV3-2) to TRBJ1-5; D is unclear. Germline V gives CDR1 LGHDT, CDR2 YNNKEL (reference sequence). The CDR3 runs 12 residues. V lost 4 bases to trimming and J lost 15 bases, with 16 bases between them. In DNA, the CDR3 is TGTGCCAGCAGCCTGAAGTTAGACGGATGGCATTTT. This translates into CASSLKLDGWHF.

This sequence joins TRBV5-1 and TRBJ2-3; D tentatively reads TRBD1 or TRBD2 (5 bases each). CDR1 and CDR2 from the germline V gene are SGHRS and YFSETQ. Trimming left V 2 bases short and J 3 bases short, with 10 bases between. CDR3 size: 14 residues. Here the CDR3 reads CASSFNRRTDTQYF. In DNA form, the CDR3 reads TGCGCCAGCAGCTTCAACAGGAGGACAGATACGCAGTATTTT.

The CDR3 sequence: CASSEIGTANSPLHF. The CDR3 nucleotides read TGTGCCAGCAGTGAAATTGGGACAGCCAATTCACCCCTCCACTTT. The chain uses TRBV2 and TRBJ1-6; 7 nucleotides agree with TRBD1. CDR3 length: 15 residues. V dropped 2 bases and J dropped 7; count of bases not matched to a gene: 5. Germline V lookup: CDR1 SNHLY, CDR2 FYNNEI.

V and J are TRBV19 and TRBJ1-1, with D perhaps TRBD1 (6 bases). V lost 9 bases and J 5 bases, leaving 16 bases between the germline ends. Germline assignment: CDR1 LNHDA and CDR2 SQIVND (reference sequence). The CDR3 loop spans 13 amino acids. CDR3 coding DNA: TGTGCCAGCAAGGACAGACTGGGGACTGAAGCTTTCTTT. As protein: CASKDRLGTEAFF.